The clone carrying this TCR beta chain counts as medium-sized. The size of this beta chain means little, since it is a stray read in a library made for alpha chains. In TCRdb, the 5' RACE reads were re-called with MiXCR into one record per CDR3 protein. The sample holds 2,500 to 3,000 distinct CDR3 sequences, approximately 8.5% seen once. These data originate in a study of spatial heterogeneity in lung cancer. Background on the study: Raw reads contained each unique TCR and UMI combination more than ten times on average.

The CDR3 consists of 14 residues. The germline gives CDR1 SGHRS, CDR2 YFSETQ. Trimming removed 0 bases at V and 1 base at J, with 7 bases between. Documented time point: sample taken at primary tumor resection. Without sorting, whole RNA was sequenced from tumor, nontumor lung or frozen PBMC. Approximately 70 TRACERx patients with early, untreated non-small cell lung cancer donated samples. The material sequenced was normal lung tissue next to the tumor, taken at surgery. This chain links TRBV5-1 with TRBJ2-5; no definite D call. The TCR sequence derives from a male donor with early-stage non-small cell lung cancer. The CDR3 DNA sequence: TGCGCCAGCAGCTTGGGGAACAGCCAAGAGACCCAGTACTTC. It specifies CASSLGNSQETQYF.